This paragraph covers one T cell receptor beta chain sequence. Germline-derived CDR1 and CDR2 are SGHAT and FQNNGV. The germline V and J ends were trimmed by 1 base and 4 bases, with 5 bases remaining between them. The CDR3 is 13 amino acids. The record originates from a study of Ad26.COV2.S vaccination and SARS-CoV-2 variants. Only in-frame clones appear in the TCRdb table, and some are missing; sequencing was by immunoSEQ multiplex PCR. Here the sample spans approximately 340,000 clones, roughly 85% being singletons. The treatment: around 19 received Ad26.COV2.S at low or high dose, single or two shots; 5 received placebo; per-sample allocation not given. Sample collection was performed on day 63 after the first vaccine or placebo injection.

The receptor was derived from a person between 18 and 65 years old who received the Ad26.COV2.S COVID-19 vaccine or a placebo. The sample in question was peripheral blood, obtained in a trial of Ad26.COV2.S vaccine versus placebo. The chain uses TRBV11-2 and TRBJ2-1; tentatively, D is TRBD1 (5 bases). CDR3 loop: CASSLGQYNEQFF. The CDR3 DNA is TGTGCCAGCAGCTTAGGACAGTACAATGAGCAGTTCTTC.